The clone carrying this T cell receptor beta chain occurred once. The sample originates from a study of T cell changes during pregnancy in multiple sclerosis. The CDR3 length is 15 residues. The germline gives CDR1 SGDLS, CDR2 YYNGEE. V lost 3 bases and J lost 9; bases outside the gene matches: 11. TCRdb's copy holds only in-frame clones and misses some; the assay was immunoSEQ multiplex PCR. This sample has tens of thousands of clones; 90% to 95% occur once, and the top ten carry about 1.4%. Specimen: peripheral blood, collected in the third trimester of pregnancy. The TCR sequence derives from a female donor in good health, enrolled as a control in a pregnancy study. The chain joins TRBV9 to TRBJ2-1, with TRBD1 matching over 8 bases. The DNA for the CDR3 is TGTGCCAGCAGCGCGCTACCGACAGGGGCGAGTGAGCAGTTCTTC. Translated: CASSALPTGASEQFF.